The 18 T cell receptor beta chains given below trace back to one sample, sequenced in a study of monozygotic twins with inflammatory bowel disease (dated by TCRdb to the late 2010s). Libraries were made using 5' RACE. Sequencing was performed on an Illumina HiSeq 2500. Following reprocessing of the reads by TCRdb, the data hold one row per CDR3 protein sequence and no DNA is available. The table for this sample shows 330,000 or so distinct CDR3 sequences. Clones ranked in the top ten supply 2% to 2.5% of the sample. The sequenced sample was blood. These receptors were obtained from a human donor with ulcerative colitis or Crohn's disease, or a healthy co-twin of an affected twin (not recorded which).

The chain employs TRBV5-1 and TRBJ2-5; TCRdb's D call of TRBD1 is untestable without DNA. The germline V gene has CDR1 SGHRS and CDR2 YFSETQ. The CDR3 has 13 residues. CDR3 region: CASSSRGVETQYF.

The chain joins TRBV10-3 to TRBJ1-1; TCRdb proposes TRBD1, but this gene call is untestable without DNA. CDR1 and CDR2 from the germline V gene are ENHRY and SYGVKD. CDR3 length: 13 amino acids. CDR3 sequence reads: CAISEGTAWEAFF.

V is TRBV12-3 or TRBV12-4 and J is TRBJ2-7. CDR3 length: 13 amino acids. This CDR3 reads CASSLIAGFEQYF.

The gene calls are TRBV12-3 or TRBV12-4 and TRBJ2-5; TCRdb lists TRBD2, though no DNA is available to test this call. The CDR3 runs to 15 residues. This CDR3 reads CASSQLAGAQETQYF.

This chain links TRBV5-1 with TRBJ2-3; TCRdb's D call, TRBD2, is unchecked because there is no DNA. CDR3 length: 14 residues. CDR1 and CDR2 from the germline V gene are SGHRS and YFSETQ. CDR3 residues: CASSLGLGPDTQYF.

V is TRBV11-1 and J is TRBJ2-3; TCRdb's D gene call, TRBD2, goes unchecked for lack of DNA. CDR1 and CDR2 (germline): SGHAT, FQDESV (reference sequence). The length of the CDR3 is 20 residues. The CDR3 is CASSPPGLAGGRRFTDTQYF.

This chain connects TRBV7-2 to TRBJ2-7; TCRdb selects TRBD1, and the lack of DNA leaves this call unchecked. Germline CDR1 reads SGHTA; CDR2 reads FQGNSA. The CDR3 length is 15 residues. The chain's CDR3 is CASSTGVRNTYEQYF. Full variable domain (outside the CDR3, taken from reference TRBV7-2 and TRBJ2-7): GAGVSQSPSNKVTEKGKDVELRCDPISGHTALYWYRQSLGQGLEFLIYFQGNSAPDKSGLPSDRFSAERTGGSVSTLTIQRTQQEDSAVYLCASSTGVRNTYEQYFGPGTRLTVT.

The CDR3: CATAGTANTGELFF. The chain is built from TRBV24-1 and TRBJ2-2; TCRdb's D gene call, TRBD2, goes unchecked for lack of DNA. The CDR3 is 14 amino acids. Germline loops: CDR1 KGHDR, CDR2 SFDVKD.

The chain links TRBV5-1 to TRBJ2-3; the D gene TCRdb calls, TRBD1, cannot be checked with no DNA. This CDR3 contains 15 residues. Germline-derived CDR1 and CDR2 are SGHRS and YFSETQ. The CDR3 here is CASSLEGTETVTQYF.

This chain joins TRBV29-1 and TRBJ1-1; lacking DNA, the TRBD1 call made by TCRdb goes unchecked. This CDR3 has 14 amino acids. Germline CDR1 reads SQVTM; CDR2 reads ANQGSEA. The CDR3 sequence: CSVERTGAGTEAFF.

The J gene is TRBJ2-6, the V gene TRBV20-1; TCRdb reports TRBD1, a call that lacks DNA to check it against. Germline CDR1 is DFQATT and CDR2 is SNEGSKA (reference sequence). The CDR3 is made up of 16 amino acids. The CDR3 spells CSAIGGAGSGANVLTF.

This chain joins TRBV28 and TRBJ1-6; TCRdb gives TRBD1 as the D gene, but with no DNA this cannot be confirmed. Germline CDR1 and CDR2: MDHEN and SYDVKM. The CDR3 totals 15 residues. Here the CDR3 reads CASRSQGQENSPLHF.

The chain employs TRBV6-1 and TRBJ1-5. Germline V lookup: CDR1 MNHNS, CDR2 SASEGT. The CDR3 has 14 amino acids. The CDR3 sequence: CASSEDRARGAQHF.

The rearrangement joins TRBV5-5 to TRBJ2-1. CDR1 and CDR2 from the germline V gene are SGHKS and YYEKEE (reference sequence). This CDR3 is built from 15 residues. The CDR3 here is CASSLVIISYNEQFF.

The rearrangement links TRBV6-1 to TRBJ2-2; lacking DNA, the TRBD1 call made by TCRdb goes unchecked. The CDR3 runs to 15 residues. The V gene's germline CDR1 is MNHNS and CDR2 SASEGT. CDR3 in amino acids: CASTPGTGLTGELFF.

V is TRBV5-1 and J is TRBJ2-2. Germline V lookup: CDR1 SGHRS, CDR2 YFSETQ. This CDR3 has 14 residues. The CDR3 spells CASSLVRVGGELFF.

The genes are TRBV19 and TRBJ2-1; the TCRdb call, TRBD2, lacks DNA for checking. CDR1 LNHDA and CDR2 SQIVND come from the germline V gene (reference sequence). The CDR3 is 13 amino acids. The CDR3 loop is CASTGTSYNEQFF.

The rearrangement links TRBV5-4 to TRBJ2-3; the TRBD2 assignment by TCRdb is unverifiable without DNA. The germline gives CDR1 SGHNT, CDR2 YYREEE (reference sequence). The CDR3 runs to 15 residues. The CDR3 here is CASSLSEGPSDTQYF.